Presented here are 31 T cell receptor beta chains from one specimen sequenced in a study of T cell repertoires in cytomegalovirus infection. In TCRdb, the reads were re-called with MiXCR into one record per CDR3 protein. The table lists around 99,000 distinct CDR3 sequences, about 30% of them singletons. Their target antigens are unknown. This specimen was CD8+ T cells from cultured PBMCs, taken from culture after CMV antigen stimulation. Receptors were obtained from a human donor in good health (CMV status not recorded). Some clones in this sample may be carry-over from other donors' samples.

CDR3 residues: CASSAGQGQFF. CDR3 DNA: TGTGCCAGTAGCGCGGGACAGGGGCAGTTCTTC. The chain uses TRBV19 and TRBJ2-1, with TRBD1 matching over 9 bases. Germline V lookup: CDR1 LNHDA, CDR2 SQIVND (reference sequence). CDR3 length: 11 amino acids. V was pared by 6 bases and J by 12 bases, with 3 bases of the junction left unmatched.

The table lists this clonotype with a few counts. The CDR3 is CASSPTGLNGNQPQHF. The DNA for the CDR3 is TGCGCCAGCAGCCCTACAGGGCTCAATGGCAATCAGCCCCAGCATTTT. The V gene is TRBV5-1, the J gene TRBJ1-5; possible D gene TRBD1, 6 bases. V lost 4 bases and J 2 bases, leaving 16 bases between the germline ends. The CDR3 loop spans 16 amino acids. In germline, CDR1 is SGHRS, CDR2 YFSETQ.

V is TRBV10-3 and J is TRBJ1-2; D might be TRBD1 (5 bases). Trimming took off 10 bases at V and 0 bases at J, with 15 bases between the two ends. The CDR3 loop spans 14 amino acids. Per the germline V gene, CDR1 is ENHRY and CDR2 is SYGVKD. In DNA, the CDR3 is TGTGCCACCCAGACAGCTCCTACTAACTATGGCTACACCTTC. Translating it yields CATQTAPTNYGYTF.

V is TRBV12-3 or TRBV12-4 and J is TRBJ1-1; D uncertain. Trimming stripped 3 bases from V and 2 bases from J, with 7 bases between. This CDR3 is built from 13 residues. CDR3 nucleotide sequence: TGTGCCAGCAGTTTCACTCACAACACTGAAGCTTTCTTT. Its protein product is CASSFTHNTEAFF.

Only a few counts were recorded for this clonotype. V is TRBV6-1 and J is TRBJ2-4; 8 bases align to TRBD2. Unmatched junction bases numbered 6, after V lost 0 bases and J lost 8 bases. Germline CDR1 MNHNS, CDR2 SASEGT. The CDR3 totals 15 residues. The CDR3 nucleotides are TGTGCCAGCAGTGAAGCCCCCGGGGGGGGCCACATTCAGTACTTC. This encodes CASSEAPGGGHIQYF.

This rearrangement joins TRBV6-5 to TRBJ2-3, with 7 bases matching TRBD2. The CDR3 loop spans 14 amino acids. V shed 5 bases and J 4 bases; nucleotides not matched to a gene: 6. CDR1 and CDR2 (germline): MNHEY, SVGAGI. DNA of the CDR3: TGTGCCAGCAGTACCCGCGGGGGTCCAGATACGCAGTATTTT. The encoded protein is CASSTRGGPDTQYF.

Only a few counts were recorded for this clonotype. This chain joins TRBV11-2 and TRBJ1-2, with TRBD1 matching over 7 bases. Germline V lookup: CDR1 SGHAT, CDR2 FQNNGV. Germline trimming cut 2 bases from V and 2 bases from J; bases unmatched to any gene: 2. This CDR3 region has 14 residues. CDR3 amino acids: CASSLKGANYGYTF. CDR3 in DNA: TGTGCCAGCAGCTTAAAGGGGGCAAACTATGGCTACACCTTC.

This clonotype was detected only once. V and J are TRBV28 and TRBJ2-7; D not resolved. The V end lost 2 bases, the J end lost 3 bases, and 11 bases lay between the germline ends. The CDR3 has 14 residues. CDR1 is MDHEN and CDR2 is SYDVKM in the germline V gene. CDR3 amino acids: CASSLEGYVYEQYF. The CDR3 coding sequence is TGTGCCAGCAGTTTAGAAGGGTACGTCTACGAGCAGTACTTC.

This clonotype was detected only a few times. The genes are TRBV6-6 and TRBJ1-2; the match to TRBD1 covers 11 bases. Trimming cost V 5 bases and J 3 bases; bases outside gene matches: 8. The germline CDR1 and CDR2 sequences are MNHNY and SVGAGI (reference sequence). The CDR3 runs to 16 residues. CDR3 region: CASSEAGTGGYYGYTF. In DNA, the CDR3 is TGTGCCAGCAGTGAGGCAGGGACAGGGGGGTACTATGGCTACACCTTC.

This clonotype has more than one count but fewer than ten. The genes are TRBV6-8 and TRBJ2-5; D remains unclear. The CDR3 has 15 amino acids. V lost 0 bases, J lost 5 bases, and 13 bases lay in between. Germline CDR1 is MNHGY and CDR2 is SAAAGT. CDR3 bases: TGTGCCAGCAGTTACTCTCTGGGTTTTGGGGAGACCCAGTACTTC. Its translation is CASSYSLGFGETQYF.

This clonotype came up a few times. The V and J genes are TRBV19 and TRBJ1-5; D perhaps matches TRBD1 (5 bases). Germline values: CDR1 LNHDA, CDR2 SQIVND (reference sequence). Trimming stripped 6 bases from V and 4 bases from J, with 13 bases between. The CDR3 length is 14 residues. The CDR3 region is CASRDWGGNQPQHF. The DNA for the CDR3 is TGTGCCAGTAGGGACTGGGGGGGAAATCAGCCCCAGCATTTT.

There are a few counts of this clonotype. J is TRBJ1-3 and V is TRBV11-2; perhaps TRBD1 as D (5 bases). This CDR3 contains 18 residues. Looked up from germline, CDR1 is SGHAT and CDR2 is FQNNGV. Between the trimmed V and J ends, which lost 3 bases and 0 bases, there was a span of 18 bases. The CDR3 coding sequence is TGTGCCAGCAGCTTCATCCGGGACGCAAGATACTCTGGAAACACCATATATTTT. As protein: CASSFIRDARYSGNTIYF.

The V call is TRBV27, the J call TRBJ2-1; 9 nucleotides align to TRBD2. CDR1 MNHEY and CDR2 SMNVEV come from the germline V gene (reference sequence). CDR3 size: 14 residues. V shed 2 bases and J 6 bases; nucleotides not matched to a gene: 2. The CDR3 sequence is CASSLSGGTNEQFF. The CDR3, as DNA: TGTGCCAGCAGTTTAAGCGGGGGGACCAATGAGCAGTTCTTC.

The V and J genes are TRBV6-5 and TRBJ2-7, with 12 nucleotides matching TRBD2. V was clipped by 6 bases and J by 5 bases; unmatched bases: 8. The length of the CDR3 is 15 residues. CDR1 and CDR2 from the germline V gene are MNHEY and SVGAGI. The CDR3 protein is CASRAWTSGDHEQYF. In nucleotides, the CDR3 is TGTGCCAGCAGAGCTTGGACTAGCGGGGACCACGAGCAGTACTTC.

This clonotype was detected only a few times. The chain joins TRBV15 to TRBJ1-5; D may be TRBD1 (5 bases). The germline V and J ends were trimmed by 0 bases and 7 bases, with 13 bases remaining between them. Germline CDR1 is LNHNV and CDR2 is YYDKDF (reference sequence). The CDR3 is made up of 15 amino acids. The DNA of the CDR3 is TGTGCCACCAGCAGAGATAAGGGGCAGGGACAGCCCCAGCATTTT. Its protein product is CATSRDKGQGQPQHF.

The CDR3 loop is CASSPDTGELFF. In DNA, the CDR3 is TGTGCCAGCAGCCCAGACACCGGGGAGCTGTTTTTT. The chain recombines TRBV12-3 or TRBV12-4 with TRBJ2-2, with D unresolved. The germline V and J ends were trimmed by 6 bases and 3 bases, with 5 bases remaining between them. The CDR3 has 12 residues.

The rearrangement uses TRBV19 and TRBJ1-2; TRBD1 aligns across 9 bases. The CDR3 contains 13 residues. The germline V gene encodes CDR1 LNHDA and CDR2 SQIVND (reference sequence). Losses at the gene ends were 10 bases for V and 5 bases for J; bases not matched to a gene: 8. The CDR3 region has the DNA TGTGCCACGAGACAGGGGGGCGGATATGGCTACACCTTC. Amino acids: CATRQGGGYGYTF.

The chain is built from TRBV24-1 and TRBJ2-3; D is unresolved. With 4 bases removed from V and 5 bases from J, the gap between germline ends came to 9 bases. Germline V gives CDR1 KGHDR, CDR2 SFDVKD. This CDR3 is built from 13 residues. In nucleotides, the CDR3 is TGTGCCACCAGTGAGTTATGGGAAGATACGCAGTATTTT. This translates into CATSELWEDTQYF.

This chain joins TRBV7-9 and TRBJ2-1, with a weak D call TRBD2 (5 bases). In germline, CDR1 is SEHNR, CDR2 FQNEAQ (reference sequence). The germline V and J ends were trimmed by 5 bases and 0 bases, with 17 bases remaining between them. CDR3 size: 17 residues. The CDR3 spells CASSPGRDPSSYNEQFF. The CDR3 DNA is TGTGCCAGCAGCCCGGGGAGAGACCCGAGCTCCTACAATGAGCAGTTCTTC. The variable domain in full, completed from reference TRBV7-9 and TRBJ2-1, reads DTGVSQNPRHKITKRGQNVTFRCDPISEHNRLYWYRQTLGQGPEFLTYFQNEAQLEKSRLLSDRFSAERPKGSFSTLEIQRTEQGDSAMYLCASSPGRDPSSYNEQFFGPGTRLTVL.

This chain links TRBV25-1 with TRBJ1-1; maybe TRBD1 (5 bases). CDR1 MGHDK and CDR2 SYGVNS come from the germline V gene. There are 14 residues in the CDR3. The V end was cut by 0 bases, the J end by 5 bases, with 10 bases between. DNA for the CDR3: TGTGCCAGCAGTGAATATCCAGGGAGGACTGAAGCTTTCTTT. Its protein product is CASSEYPGRTEAFF.

The J gene is TRBJ2-2, the V gene TRBV6-6, with 9 bases matching TRBD2. Germline lookup yields CDR1 MNHNY and CDR2 SVGAGI (reference sequence). Trimming at V came to 2 bases and at J to 5 bases, leaving 3 bases not matched to a gene. CDR3 length equals 15 residues. The CDR3 protein is CASSYSGGFTGELFF. The CDR3 DNA follows: TGTGCCAGCAGTTACAGCGGGGGGTTTACCGGGGAGCTGTTTTTT.

V usage is TRBV4-3 and J usage is TRBJ2-7, with unresolved D. Germline V gene sequence: CDR1 LGHNA, CDR2 YSLEER. CDR3 size: 15 residues. V was cut by 0 bases and J by 0 bases, with 9 bases left in between. As DNA, the CDR3 is TGCGCCAGCAGCCAAGAGTCCAGGAGCTCCTACGAGCAGTACTTC. Encoded protein: CASSQESRSSYEQYF.

In its sample, this clonotype was seen a few times. J is TRBJ1-2 and V is TRBV18; D perhaps matches TRBD1 (5 bases). Trimming took off 6 bases at V and 2 bases at J, with 16 bases between the two ends. The CDR3 consists of 15 residues. Germline V gene data show CDR1 as KGHSH and CDR2 as LQKENI. CDR3 in DNA: TGTGCCAGCTCCACCCTGGGGTGGGGCAACTATGGCTACACCTTC. Amino acid sequence: CASSTLGWGNYGYTF.

This clonotype occurred once. This chain connects TRBV7-4 to TRBJ2-5, with D perhaps given as TRBD1 or TRBD2 (6 bases each). CDR1 is SGHVT and CDR2 is SQSDAQ in the germline V gene. Trimming took 2 bases from V and 5 from J, leaving 18 bases between them. CDR3 length: 16 residues. The CDR3 region is CASSLYEGGRVETQYF. In DNA, the CDR3 is TGTGCCAGCAGCTTATACGAGGGGGGTAGGGTGGAGACCCAGTACTTC. The variable domain in full, completed from reference TRBV7-4 and TRBJ2-5, reads GAGVSQSPRYKVAKRGRDVALRCDSISGHVTLYWYRQTLGQGSEVLTYSQSDAQRDKSGRPSGRFSAERPERSVSTLKIQRTEQGDSAVYLCASSLYEGGRVETQYFGPGTRLLVL.

The chain recombines TRBV27 with TRBJ1-2, with 7 bases lining up with TRBD1. The CDR3 totals 13 residues. Germline trimming cut 6 bases from V and 3 bases from J; bases unmatched to any gene: 4. From germline, CDR1 is MNHEY and CDR2 SMNVEV (reference sequence). DNA of the CDR3: TGTGCCAGCAGGCAGGGGGGGGACTATGGCTACACCTTC. Amino acids: CASRQGGDYGYTF.

This sequence joins TRBV6-6 and TRBJ1-5, with D unclear. The CDR3 is made up of 14 amino acids. V dropped 0 bases and J dropped 5 bases, with 8 bases sitting between them. Germline lookup yields CDR1 MNHNY and CDR2 SVGAGI (reference sequence). The CDR3 DNA follows: TGTGCCAGCAGTTACTCTGGCAGCTATCAGCCCCAGCATTTT. It translates to CASSYSGSYQPQHF.

This clonotype was found a few times. The chain carries TRBV25-1 and TRBJ1-2, with 12 positions matching TRBD1. Trimming cost V 6 bases and J 8 bases; bases outside gene matches: 7. Germline V lookup: CDR1 MGHDK, CDR2 SYGVNS. This CDR3 has 14 residues. CDR3 sequence reads: CASSYGTGGRGYTF. CDR3 in DNA: TGTGCCAGCAGCTACGGGACAGGGGGCAGAGGCTACACCTTC.

This chain links TRBV4-2 with TRBJ1-2; D uncertain. Trimming removed 1 base from V and 0 bases from J, with 9 bases in between. Germline V gene lookup returns CDR1 LGHNA and CDR2 YNFKEQ. The CDR3 is 15 residues long. CDR3 sequence: CASSQGQATNYGYTF. For the CDR3, the DNA is TGTGCCAGCAGCCAAGGGCAGGCGACTAACTATGGCTACACCTTC.

The V call is TRBV6-6, the J call TRBJ2-7; D is unresolved. CDR3 length: 13 residues. V was pared by 7 bases and J by 5 bases, with 15 bases between. The germline CDR1 and CDR2 sequences are MNHNY and SVGAGI (reference sequence). CDR3 DNA sequence: TGTGCCAGCAACGGAGACGTGGGCGACGAGCAGTACTTC. It translates to CASNGDVGDEQYF.

This clonotype was seen repeatedly, ten times or more. V usage is TRBV6-2 or TRBV6-3 and J usage is TRBJ1-5, with D possibly matching TRBD1 (5 bases). CDR1 is MNHEY and CDR2 is SVGEGT in the germline V gene. The CDR3 has 15 amino acids. Trimming removed 6 bases at V and 0 bases at J, with 12 bases between. The DNA of the CDR3 is TGTGCCAGCAGAAAAGGGGCGACTAGCAATCAGCCCCAGCATTTT. This sequence encodes CASRKGATSNQPQHF.

This clonotype was seen repeatedly, ten times or more. This chain joins TRBV7-9 and TRBJ2-7; D might be TRBD1 (6 bases). V lost 8 bases and J lost 3, with 14 bases in between. From germline, CDR1 is SEHNR and CDR2 FQNEAQ (reference sequence). The CDR3 is 13 residues long. CDR3 coding DNA: TGTGCCAGCGGCCCGGGACACGTCTACGAGCAGTACTTC. Amino acids: CASGPGHVYEQYF.